The 12 T cell receptor beta chains listed next were all sequenced from one sample in a study of shared clonotypes between healthy human individuals. Profiling relied on immunoSEQ multiplex PCR, and the TCRdb table lists in-frame clones only, not all of them. Found here are more than 1,200,000 clones, about 98.5% of them singletons; the top ten hold approximately 0.38%. Sequenced: naive CD4+ T cells sorted from blood. The subset is: CD45RA+ positively selected. The receptors originated from a man aged 30 to 39 in good health.

This rearrangement joins TRBV2 to TRBJ2-7, with 7 bases fitting TRBD1. The length of the CDR3 is 13 residues. The germline V gene encodes CDR1 SNHLY and CDR2 FYNNEI. Trimming took 7 bases from V and 4 from J; bases not matched to a gene: 7. The CDR3 here is CASTRQGYYEQYF. The CDR3 DNA sequence: TGTGCCAGCACAAGACAGGGATATTACGAGCAGTACTTC.

The rearrangement joins TRBV29-1 to TRBJ2-7; 13 nucleotides line up with TRBD2. V dropped 6 bases and J dropped 6; count of bases not matched to a gene: 5. Looked up from germline, CDR1 is SQVTM and CDR2 is ANQGSEA. CDR3 length: 13 amino acids. The CDR3 nucleotides are TGCAGCGTGGAGACTAGCGGGAGGCTCGAGCAGTACTTC. Translation gives CSVETSGRLEQYF.

This sequence joins TRBV6-1 and TRBJ1-2; no definite D call. V lost 8 bases and J 5 bases, leaving 21 bases between the germline ends. Per germline, CDR1 MNHNS and CDR2 SASEGT. CDR3 length: 15 residues. The CDR3 DNA reads TGTGCCAGCGAAGACGTTCTGAAGGGAGGATATGGCTACACCTTC. Amino acids: CASEDVLKGGYGYTF.

This clone was seen once. The CDR3, as DNA: TGTGCCAGCAGGTTAAGGTGGGGGGAGGACGAGCAGTACTTC. This codes for CASRLRWGEDEQYF. V gene TRBV27 combines with J gene TRBJ2-7; possibly TRBD2 for D (6 bases). The V gene lost 6 bases and the J gene lost 5 bases, with 17 bases spanning the gap. From germline, CDR1 is MNHEY and CDR2 SMNVEV (reference sequence). The CDR3 is 14 amino acids.

This chain joins TRBV28 and TRBJ1-2; 8 bases align to TRBD1. Trimming cost V 5 bases and J 3 bases; bases outside gene matches: 5. Germline loops: CDR1 MDHEN, CDR2 SYDVKM. The CDR3 has 14 amino acids. This chain's CDR3 is CASSGGTGDYGYTF. As DNA, the CDR3 is TGTGCCAGCAGTGGTGGGACAGGAGACTATGGCTACACCTTC.

V and J are TRBV7-9 and TRBJ1-1; 9 bases are a match to TRBD1. V was clipped by 5 bases and J by 3 bases; unmatched bases: 4. Germline loops: CDR1 SEHNR, CDR2 FQNEAQ (reference sequence). The CDR3 consists of 14 residues. The chain's CDR3 is CASSRRQGDTEAFF. As DNA, the CDR3 is TGTGCCAGCAGCCGCAGACAGGGGGACACTGAAGCTTTCTTT. Combining the CDR3 with reference TRBV7-9 and TRBJ1-1 gives the whole variable domain DTGVSQNPRHKITKRGQNVTFRCDPISEHNRLYWYRQTLGQGPEFLTYFQNEAQLEKSRLLSDRFSAERPKGSFSTLEIQRTEQGDSAMYLCASSRRQGDTEAFFGQGTRLTVV.

This chain links TRBV5-1 with TRBJ2-1, with 11 nucleotides matching TRBD2. Looked up from germline, CDR1 is SGHRS and CDR2 is YFSETQ. Germline trimming cut 3 bases from V and 6 bases from J; bases unmatched to any gene: 8. The CDR3 totals 16 residues. The CDR3 nucleotides read TGCGCCAGCAGCTCAACTAGCGGGAGATCGGGCAATGAGCAGTTCTTC. As protein: CASSSTSGRSGNEQFF. The entire variable domain, with the rest obtained from reference TRBV5-1 and TRBJ2-1, is as follows: KAGVTQTPRYLIKTRGQQVTLSCSPISGHRSVSWYQQTPGQGLQFLFEYFSETQRNKGNFPGRFSGRQFSNSRSEMNVSTLELGDSALYLCASSSTSGRSGNEQFFGPGTRLTVL.

The genes are TRBV9 and TRBJ2-7; a weak D match, TRBD2 (5 bases). This CDR3 is built from 13 residues. CDR1 SGDLS and CDR2 YYNGEE come from the germline V gene. V lost 6 bases to trimming and J lost 3 bases, with 13 bases between them. The CDR3 bases are TGTGCCAGCAACGGGGAGTTCGACTACGAGCAGTACTTC. Its translation is CASNGEFDYEQYF.

The chain is built from TRBV18 and TRBJ1-2; D is perhaps TRBD1 (5 bases). V lost 3 bases and J lost 5, with 13 bases in between. The V gene's germline CDR1 is KGHSH and CDR2 LQKENI. This CDR3 spans 14 amino acids. The CDR3 coding sequence is TGTGCCAGCTCACCGGGGACGGACCCGTATGGCTACACCTTC. The encoded protein is CASSPGTDPYGYTF.

The CDR3 coding sequence is TGTGCCAGCAGCCATGGAACACCCAAGACCTACGAGCAGTACTTC. This translates into CASSHGTPKTYEQYF. This sequence joins TRBV5-5 and TRBJ2-7, with D unresolved. Looked up from germline, CDR1 is SGHKS and CDR2 is YYEKEE (reference sequence). V shed 4 bases and J shed 2 bases, with 16 bases lying between them. The CDR3 contains 15 residues. Looking up the rest from reference TRBV5-5 and TRBJ2-7 gives the full variable domain: DAGVTQSPTHLIKTRGQQVTLRCSPISGHKSVSWYQQVLGQGPQFIFQYYEKEERGRGNFPDRFSARQFPNYSSELNVNALLLGDSALYLCASSHGTPKTYEQYFGPGTRLTVT.

The chain couples TRBV29-1 to TRBJ2-1; TRBD1 agrees at 11 bases. The germline V gene encodes CDR1 SQVTM and CDR2 ANQGSEA. This CDR3 is 14 amino acids long. V was pared by 6 bases and J by 4 bases, with 5 bases of the junction left unmatched. The CDR3 nucleotides are TGCAGCGTCCAGAGGGACAGGGGGTACAATGAGCAGTTCTTC. Its protein is CSVQRDRGYNEQFF.

The chain employs TRBV29-1 and TRBJ1-1; 7 bases are a match to TRBD1. Germline trimming cut 1 base from V and 4 bases from J; bases unmatched to any gene: 9. Germline V gene sequence: CDR1 SQVTM, CDR2 ANQGSEA. The CDR3 is 15 residues long. The CDR3 DNA sequence: TGCAGCGTTGAAGGGCTCAAGACAGGGTTCACTGAAGCTTTCTTT. Protein: CSVEGLKTGFTEAFF.